The entry below describes one T cell receptor beta chain. Its antigen has not been determined. No much larger clonotype is one base removed from it; base qualities were not supplied. Counted from cysteine to phenylalanine, this CDR3 has 13 amino acids. Only the CDR3 DNA is retained, 39 bases long and in frame from the first base. Via the germline V gene, CDR1 is LGHNA and CDR2 YSLEER. V lost 4 bases and J lost 9 bases; the stretch between them is 12 bases long. The sample originates from a study of control samples from healthy donors and cancer patients (dated by TCRdb to 2020 to 2022). The library relied on the immunoSEQ multiplex PCR assay. The immuneACCESS repertoire file appears here via TCRdb, limited to in-frame rearrangements. These files lack a portion of the clones; in checked studies, under half of the deficit traces to unresolved V genes, and the cause of the others is not known. The sample table lists 400,000 to 500,000 clones, roughly 90% of them with a count of one. Roughly 6.4% of the sample lies in the top ten.

The sequence joins TRBV4-3 to TRBJ2-2; the best D guess is TRBD2, with 6 bases matching. The sequence was obtained from a man aged 40-55 years with head and neck cancer. The sequenced sample consisted of PBMCs. The CDR3 protein sequence reads: CASSRGEGRELFF. The nucleotide sequence reads as follows: TGCGCCAGCAGCCGGGGGGAAGGACGGGAGCTGTTTTTT.